Listed below are T cell receptor beta chains from one sample, sequenced in a study of T cell responses to AZD1222 COVID-19 vaccine. Sequenced by immunoSEQ multiplex PCR; TCRdb stores in-frame clones only, minus some. The table shows about 170,000 clones, with roughly 92% occurring only once. The source was peripheral blood, collected on day 0 of AZD1222 vaccination. The receptors derive from an adult in good health. Both conserved end residues are part of each CDR3. Each record gives: clone size, J gene, D gene, V gene, CDR3 DNA, CDR3 protein. A D gene is named only where the DNA matches it firmly. A row's size may be missing; if present it is once, few, many or a size class.

clone size: .
J gene: TRBJ1-5
D gene: .
V gene: TRBV5-1
CDR3 DNA: TGCGCCAGCAGCTTGGATGTGAATAGCAATCAGCCCCAGCATTTT
CDR3 protein: CASSLDVNSNQPQHF

clone size: .
J gene: TRBJ1-5
D gene: .
V gene: TRBV7-8
CDR3 DNA: TGTGCCAGCAGCGAGTTGATTCAGGGAATTGGGCAGCCCCAGCATTTT
CDR3 protein: CASSELIQGIGQPQHF

clone size: .
J gene: TRBJ1-2
D gene: TRBD1
V gene: TRBV18
CDR3 DNA: TGTGCCAGCTCAGGGACAGGAGAGAACTATGGCTACACCTTC
CDR3 protein: CASSGTGENYGYTF

clone size: .
J gene: TRBJ2-7
D gene: TRBD2
V gene: TRBV19
CDR3 DNA: TGTGCCAGTAGTATGGGGCGGCTAGCGGGAGGCACGCAGTACTTC
CDR3 protein: CASSMGRLAGGTQYF

clone size: .
J gene: TRBJ1-1
D gene: .
V gene: TRBV6-5
CDR3 DNA: TGTGCCAGCAGTTACCCGGTGAACACTGAAGCTTTCTTT
CDR3 protein: CASSYPVNTEAFF

clone size: once
J gene: TRBJ2-7
D gene: TRBD2
V gene: TRBV5-4
CDR3 DNA: TGTGCCAGCAGAGTAGCGGGAGGGGACGAGCAGTACTTC
CDR3 protein: CASRVAGGDEQYF

clone size: .
J gene: TRBJ1-1
D gene: TRBD1
V gene: TRBV18
CDR3 DNA: TGTGCCAGCTCGGGGACAGGCCTGGGAGCTTTCTTT
CDR3 protein: CASSGTGLGAFF

clone size: medium-sized
J gene: TRBJ1-6
D gene: TRBD1
V gene: TRBV6-6
CDR3 DNA: TGTGCCAGCAGTTACTCGACGACAGGGTTAAATTCACCCCTCCACTTT
CDR3 protein: CASSYSTTGLNSPLHF

clone size: .
J gene: TRBJ1-2
D gene: TRBD1
V gene: TRBV5-1
CDR3 DNA: TGCGCCAGCAGCTTGGCCCAGGGGGAGGGCTACACCTTC
CDR3 protein: CASSLAQGEGYTF

clone size: .
J gene: TRBJ2-7
D gene: .
V gene: TRBV24-1
CDR3 DNA: TGTGCCACCAGTGATTCGCGGGTCCCCTACGAGCAGTACTTC
CDR3 protein: CATSDSRVPYEQYF

clone size: .
J gene: TRBJ1-1
D gene: .
V gene: TRBV4-1
CDR3 DNA: TGCGCCAGCAGCCAAGTGAAGGGTCCCTGGAACACTGAAGCTTTCTTT
CDR3 protein: CASSQVKGPWNTEAFF

clone size: .
J gene: TRBJ2-2
D gene: TRBD1
V gene: TRBV10-3
CDR3 DNA: TGTGCCATCGGAGCAAGACAGGGTACCGGGGAGCTGTTTTTT
CDR3 protein: CAIGARQGTGELFF

clone size: .
J gene: TRBJ2-3
D gene: .
V gene: TRBV5-6
CDR3 DNA: TGTGCCAGCAGCTTTCGGTCGGCGGGCCGCACAGATACGCAGTATTTT
CDR3 protein: CASSFRSAGRTDTQYF

clone size: .
J gene: TRBJ1-5
D gene: .
V gene: TRBV10-3
CDR3 DNA: TGTGCCATCAGTGATGGTAACCGGGGCCAGGGGCCCCAGCATTTT
CDR3 protein: CAISDGNRGQGPQHF

clone size: .
J gene: TRBJ2-7
D gene: .
V gene: TRBV5-1
CDR3 DNA: TGCGCCAGCACCCCCGGGGATCCCTCCTACGAGCAGTACTTC
CDR3 protein: CASTPGDPSYEQYF

clone size: few
J gene: TRBJ2-7
D gene: .
V gene: TRBV27
CDR3 DNA: TGTGCCAGCAGTACCCGTTGGAGCGCGACAAGCTACGAGCAGTACTTC
CDR3 protein: CASSTRWSATSYEQYF

clone size: once
J gene: TRBJ2-1
D gene: TRBD2
V gene: TRBV14
CDR3 DNA: TGTGCCAGCAGCCAAGAGTGGGTAGGGGCTAGCGGGAGCAACTACAATGAGCAGTTCTTC
CDR3 protein: CASSQEWVGASGSNYNEQFF

clone size: .
J gene: TRBJ2-7
D gene: .
V gene: TRBV3-1/TRBV3-2
CDR3 DNA: TGTGCCAGCAGCCAAGGGGGACTTGCGGGGGAGCAGTACTTC
CDR3 protein: CASSQGGLAGEQYF

clone size: .
J gene: TRBJ2-7
D gene: TRBD2
V gene: TRBV13
CDR3 DNA: TGTGCCAGCAGCTTCGGGAGGGAGGTCTCCGAGCAGTACTTC
CDR3 protein: CASSFGREVSEQYF

clone size: .
J gene: TRBJ2-2
D gene: .
V gene: TRBV30
CDR3 DNA: TGTGCCTGGAGTGTAGCGCTGGTGAACACCGGGGAGCTGTTTTTT
CDR3 protein: CAWSVALVNTGELFF

clone size: .
J gene: TRBJ2-5
D gene: .
V gene: TRBV10-1
CDR3 DNA: TGCGCCAGCAGTGAGTCACTCGGAGGTAGAGAGACCCAGTACTTC
CDR3 protein: CASSESLGGRETQYF

clone size: .
J gene: TRBJ1-2
D gene: .
V gene: TRBV5-1
CDR3 DNA: TGCGCCAGCAGCCCGGGACCGGCACGAGGCTACACCTTC
CDR3 protein: CASSPGPARGYTF

clone size: .
J gene: TRBJ1-6
D gene: .
V gene: TRBV5-1
CDR3 DNA: TGCGCCAGCAGCGAGGACGGCAATAATTCACCCCTCCACTTT
CDR3 protein: CASSEDGNNSPLHF

clone size: .
J gene: TRBJ2-1
D gene: .
V gene: TRBV24-1
CDR3 DNA: TGTGCCACCAGTTCCCGGACTCAGGGTAATGAGCAGTTCTTC
CDR3 protein: CATSSRTQGNEQFF

clone size: .
J gene: TRBJ2-2
D gene: .
V gene: TRBV10-3
CDR3 DNA: TGTGCCCATAAGTTCGGCGAGACCGGGGAGCTGTTTTTT
CDR3 protein: CAHKFGETGELFF

clone size: .
J gene: TRBJ1-1
D gene: .
V gene: TRBV7-9
CDR3 DNA: TGTGCCAGCAGCTTAGCAGGGGGTAACACTGAAGCTTTCTTT
CDR3 protein: CASSLAGGNTEAFF

clone size: .
J gene: TRBJ2-2
D gene: .
V gene: TRBV5-1
CDR3 DNA: TGCGCCAGCAGCCCCATCGCGTCCGGCCAGGGGGAGCTGTTTTTT
CDR3 protein: CASSPIASGQGELFF

clone size: .
J gene: TRBJ2-3
D gene: TRBD2
V gene: TRBV4-2
CDR3 DNA: TGTGCCAGCAGCCAAGGACTAGCCGGAGATACGCAGTATTTT
CDR3 protein: CASSQGLAGDTQYF

clone size: few
J gene: TRBJ1-1
D gene: .
V gene: TRBV12-3/TRBV12-4
CDR3 DNA: TGTGCCAGCAGTTTACACACTGAAGCTTTCTTT
CDR3 protein: CASSLHTEAFF

clone size: .
J gene: TRBJ2-2
D gene: TRBD1
V gene: TRBV7-9
CDR3 DNA: TGTGCCAGCAGCTTACCTACAGGGGGCACCGGGGAGCTGTTTTTT
CDR3 protein: CASSLPTGGTGELFF

clone size: .
J gene: TRBJ1-2
D gene: TRBD1
V gene: TRBV5-5
CDR3 DNA: TGTGCCAGCAGCGAGGGGGCGAAGTCCTATGGCTACACCTTC
CDR3 protein: CASSEGAKSYGYTF

clone size: .
J gene: TRBJ2-3
D gene: .
V gene: TRBV3-1/TRBV3-2
CDR3 DNA: TGTGCCAGCAGCCAAGGGGGGACGAGTATGGGCCTCCCCGATACGCAGTATTTT
CDR3 protein: CASSQGGTSMGLPDTQYF